The rows below give T cell receptor beta chains drawn from one sample of a study of T cells after somatic rescue of genetic block. Profiling relied on immunoSEQ multiplex PCR, and the TCRdb table lists in-frame clones only, not all of them. The sample carries approximately 58,000 clones, around 96% recorded once. Sequenced: peripheral blood mononuclear cells (PBMCs). Receptor source: a child less than two years old. Both conserved end residues are part of each CDR3. The D gene is left open where the match is weak. Clone size is shown for a subset of rows, as once, few, many or a class of expanded clone.

V gene,J gene,D gene,clone size,CDR3 protein,CDR3 DNA
TRBV29-1,TRBJ2-3,-,-,CSVVVGVTDTQYF,TGCAGCGTTGTGGTGGGAGTGACAGATACGCAGTATTTT
TRBV7-2,TRBJ2-5,-,-,CASSLRPLGETQYF,TGTGCCAGCAGCCTCAGACCCCTCGGTGAGACCCAGTACTTC
TRBV5-6,TRBJ1-1,-,-,CASSLVPGAMNTEAFF,TGTGCCAGCAGCTTGGTCCCAGGGGCGATGAACACTGAAGCTTTCTTT
TRBV30,TRBJ1-4,-,-,CAWSGSEKLFF,TGTGCCTGGAGCGGGAGTGAAAAACTGTTTTTT
TRBV10-3,TRBJ2-5,TRBD2,-,CAISGTSGKETQYF,TGTGCCATCAGTGGGACTAGCGGGAAAGAGACCCAGTACTTC
TRBV4-1,TRBJ1-5,-,-,CASSQARYSNQPQHF,TGCGCCAGCAGCCAAGCACGGTATAGCAATCAGCCCCAGCATTTT
TRBV5-6,TRBJ2-7,TRBD1,-,CASSLTPGQLYEQYF,TGTGCCAGCAGCCTGACACCGGGACAGCTCTACGAGCAGTACTTC
TRBV11-2,TRBJ1-5,-,once,CASSLGGSNQPQHF,TGTGCCAGCAGCTTAGGGGGGAGCAATCAGCCCCAGCATTTT
TRBV21-1,TRBJ2-7,-,-,CASSNLNATPSYEQYF,TGTGCCAGCAGCAATTTGAATGCGACTCCTTCCTACGAGCAGTACTTC
TRBV28,TRBJ2-5,-,-,CASSLGGIETQYF,TGTGCCAGCAGTTTGGGCGGTATAGAGACCCAGTACTTC
TRBV28,TRBJ1-2,-,-,CASGRFYGYTF,TGTGCCAGCGGGCGGTTCTATGGCTACACCTTC
TRBV5-4,TRBJ1-6,-,-,CASSGPGHRRGNSPLHF,TGTGCCAGCAGCGGACCGGGACATCGGAGGGGGAATTCACCCCTCCACTTT
TRBV11-2,TRBJ2-7,-,-,CASSKQGGYYEQYF,TGTGCCAGCAGCAAACAGGGGGGGTACTACGAGCAGTACTTC
TRBV21-1,TRBJ1-1,-,-,CASSKGGRREAFF,TGTGCCAGCAGCAAAGGAGGAAGACGGGAAGCTTTCTTT
TRBV6-1,TRBJ1-2,TRBD1,once,CASRAQGTGGYTF,TGTGCCAGCAGAGCACAGGGGACGGGGGGCTACACCTTC
TRBV15,TRBJ2-3,TRBD2,-,CATRTSGRADTQYF,TGTGCCACCCGGACTAGCGGGAGGGCAGATACGCAGTATTTT
TRBV6-6,TRBJ1-5,-,-,CASGSVYSNQPQHF,TGTGCCAGTGGGTCCGTCTATAGCAATCAGCCCCAGCATTTT
TRBV4-1,TRBJ2-7,-,-,CASSQEKDNYEQYF,TGCGCCAGCAGCCAAGAGAAGGATAACTACGAGCAGTACTTC
TRBV11-3,TRBJ2-3,-,-,CASSLGGLLDTQYF,TGTGCCAGCAGCTTAGGTGGTCTCTTGGATACGCAGTATTTT
TRBV23-1,TRBJ1-3,-,-,CASSQRHSGNTIYF,TGCGCCAGCAGTCAACGACACTCTGGAAACACCATATATTTT
TRBV25-1,TRBJ2-2,-,-,CASSEQGYTGELFF,TGTGCCAGCAGTGAACAGGGGTACACCGGGGAGCTGTTTTTT
TRBV5-6,TRBJ1-2,-,-,CASSSQPYGYTF,TGTGCCAGCAGCTCTCAGCCCTATGGCTACACCTTC
TRBV7-9,TRBJ2-1,TRBD2,-,CASSLNTWREVGSYNEQFF,TGTGCCAGCAGCTTAAATACTTGGCGGGAGGTGGGATCATACAATGAGCAGTTCTTC
TRBV19,TRBJ1-2,TRBD1,-,CASSPRDRGYGYTF,TGTGCCAGTAGTCCCCGGGACAGGGGCTATGGCTACACCTTC
TRBV5-6,TRBJ1-3,-,once,CASSLLRGGNTIYF,TGTGCCAGCAGCTTGCTGAGGGGTGGAAACACCATATATTTT
TRBV2,TRBJ2-3,-,-,CASSELDTQYF,TGTGCCAGCAGTGAGTTGGATACGCAGTATTTT
TRBV5-6,TRBJ1-5,-,-,CASSLRGNQPQHF,TGTGCCAGCAGCTTGAGGGGAAATCAGCCCCAGCATTTT
TRBV7-6,TRBJ2-1,TRBD1,-,CASGDRGLANEQFF,TGTGCCTCGGGGGACAGGGGGCTAGCTAATGAGCAGTTCTTC
TRBV7-2,TRBJ1-4,-,-,CASSLYGGTREKLFF,TGTGCCAGCAGCTTATACGGTGGGACACGGGAAAAACTGTTTTTT
TRBV19,TRBJ1-5,-,-,CASSPLRLSNQPQHF,TGTGCCAGTAGTCCTCTCCGCCTAAGCAATCAGCCCCAGCATTTT
TRBV18,TRBJ1-5,TRBD1,-,CASSITAQGGTNQPQHF,TGTGCCAGCTCTATAACTGCCCAGGGGGGGACCAATCAGCCCCAGCATTTT
TRBV28,TRBJ1-1,-,-,CASSPILNTEAFF,TGTGCCAGCAGTCCAATCTTGAACACTGAAGCTTTCTTT
TRBV29-1,TRBJ2-1,-,-,CSVLGGEQFF,TGCAGCGTTCTCGGAGGGGAGCAGTTCTTC
TRBV6-1,TRBJ2-7,TRBD2,-,CASSAFFSGRAYEQYF,TGTGCCAGCAGTGCCTTTTTTAGCGGGAGGGCCTACGAGCAGTACTTC
TRBV2,TRBJ2-7,-,-,CASRGWTSYEQYF,TGTGCCAGCAGGGGGTGGACTTCCTACGAGCAGTACTTC
TRBV5-4,TRBJ1-3,-,-,CASSLAPGNTIYF,TGTGCCAGCAGCTTGGCTCCTGGAAACACCATATATTTT
TRBV6-1,TRBJ1-1,-,-,CASSEAGYGAFF,TGTGCCAGCAGTGAAGCAGGATATGGAGCTTTCTTT
TRBV11-2,TRBJ1-5,-,-,CASSPGLSQPQHF,TGTGCCAGCAGCCCGGGACTGAGTCAGCCCCAGCATTTT
TRBV19,TRBJ1-2,TRBD1,-,CASSTTGVASYGYTF,TGTGCCAGTAGTACCACAGGGGTTGCCTCCTATGGCTACACCTTC
TRBV4-1,TRBJ1-2,-,once,CASSQSRQSQKNGYTF,TGCGCCAGCAGCCAATCTAGACAGAGCCAGAAGAATGGCTACACCTTC
TRBV19,TRBJ2-2,-,-,CASSSSGNTGELFF,TGTGCCAGTAGTAGCAGTGGGAACACCGGGGAGCTGTTTTTT
TRBV6-6,TRBJ2-7,TRBD1,-,CASSRTGTYEQYF,TGTGCCAGCAGCCGGACAGGGACCTACGAGCAGTACTTC
TRBV7-6,TRBJ2-7,-,-,CASRLEGGGAGDEQYF,TGTGCCAGCAGACTCGAAGGGGGGGGCGCAGGGGACGAGCAGTACTTC
TRBV7-9,TRBJ2-7,TRBD2,-,CASSLWTSGSEEQYF,TGTGCCAGCAGCTTGTGGACTAGCGGATCGGAAGAGCAGTACTTC
TRBV5-6,TRBJ1-6,-,-,CASSDIGRAGNSPLHF,TGTGCCAGCAGCGATATAGGGAGAGCTGGCAATTCACCCCTCCACTTT
TRBV29-1,TRBJ2-6,-,-,CSVKGANVLTF,TGCAGCGTTAAGGGGGCCAACGTCCTGACTTTC
TRBV4-1,TRBJ1-1,-,-,CASSHPGQNTEAFF,TGCGCCAGCAGCCATCCGGGACAGAACACTGAAGCTTTCTTT
TRBV30,TRBJ2-3,-,-,CAWSVGASGTDTQYF,TGTGCCTGGAGTGTAGGGGCTAGCGGCACAGATACGCAGTATTTT